This T cell receptor beta chain was recovered during a study of blood T cell repertoires in COVID-19. In the study overall: Sites in the United States, Italy and Spain provided acute and convalescent COVID-19 samples. T cells, B-cell-depleted T cells, or PBMCs provided the cDNA or gDNA that served as material.

The V end was cut by 1 base, the J end by 3 bases, with 17 bases between. The V gene's germline CDR1 is SGHRS and CDR2 YFSETQ. This CDR3 comprises 16 residues. This clone appeared a single time. Here immunoSEQ multiplex PCR was the method, and the copy in TCRdb shows in-frame clones only, minus some. The sample records some 260,000 clones, more than 65% being singletons. The sample was peripheral blood. The chain couples TRBV5-1 to TRBJ2-7; tentatively, D is TRBD2 (7 bases). The TCR was taken from a woman younger than 30 with acute or convalescent COVID-19. The CDR3 is CASSLWGGARVYEQYF. The CDR3 nucleotides read TGCGCCAGCAGCTTGTGGGGGGGGGCGCGAGTCTACGAGCAGTACTTC.